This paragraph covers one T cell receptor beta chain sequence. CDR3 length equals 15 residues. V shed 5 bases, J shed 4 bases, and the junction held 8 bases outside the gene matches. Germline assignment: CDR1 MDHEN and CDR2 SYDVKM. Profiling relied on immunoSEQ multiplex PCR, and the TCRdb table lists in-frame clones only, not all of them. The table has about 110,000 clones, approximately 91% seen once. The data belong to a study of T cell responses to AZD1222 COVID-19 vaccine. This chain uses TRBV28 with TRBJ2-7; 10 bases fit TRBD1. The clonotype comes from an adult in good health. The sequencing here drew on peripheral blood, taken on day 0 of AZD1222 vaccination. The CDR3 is CASSQRGTGAYEQYF. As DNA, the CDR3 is TGTGCCAGCAGTCAGAGAGGGACAGGGGCTTACGAGCAGTACTTC.